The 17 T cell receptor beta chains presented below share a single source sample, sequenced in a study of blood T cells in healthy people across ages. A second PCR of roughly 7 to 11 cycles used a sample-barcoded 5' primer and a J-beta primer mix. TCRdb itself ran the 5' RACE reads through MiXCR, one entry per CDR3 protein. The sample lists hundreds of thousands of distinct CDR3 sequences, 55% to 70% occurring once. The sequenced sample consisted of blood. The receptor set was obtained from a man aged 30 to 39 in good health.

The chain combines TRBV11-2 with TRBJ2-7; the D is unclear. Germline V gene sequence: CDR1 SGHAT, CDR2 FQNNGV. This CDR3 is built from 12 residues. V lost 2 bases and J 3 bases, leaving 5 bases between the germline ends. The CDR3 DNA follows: TGTGCCAGCAGCTTAAGAAACTACGAGCAGTACTTC. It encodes CASSLRNYEQYF.

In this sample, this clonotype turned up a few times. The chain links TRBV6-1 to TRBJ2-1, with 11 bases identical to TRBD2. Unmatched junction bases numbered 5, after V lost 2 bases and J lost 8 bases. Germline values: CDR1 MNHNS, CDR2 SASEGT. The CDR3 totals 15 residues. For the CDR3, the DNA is TGTGCCAGCAGTGAAATTAGCGGGAGGGCCTATGAGCAGTTCTTC. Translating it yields CASSEISGRAYEQFF.

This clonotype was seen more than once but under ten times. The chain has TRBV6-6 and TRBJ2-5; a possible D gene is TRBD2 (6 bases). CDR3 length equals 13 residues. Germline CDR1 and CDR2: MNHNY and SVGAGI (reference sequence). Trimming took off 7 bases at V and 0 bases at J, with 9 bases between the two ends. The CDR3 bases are TGTGCCAGCACCTCTAGCGACCAAGAGACCCAGTACTTC. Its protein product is CASTSSDQETQYF.

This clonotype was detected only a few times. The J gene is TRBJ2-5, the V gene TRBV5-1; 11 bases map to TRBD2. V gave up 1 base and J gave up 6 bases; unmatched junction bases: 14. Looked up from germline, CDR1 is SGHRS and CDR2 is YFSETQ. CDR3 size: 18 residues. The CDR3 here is CASSLTLAGAQGRQTQYF. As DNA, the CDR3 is TGCGCCAGCAGCTTGACACTAGCGGGGGCCCAAGGCCGGCAGACCCAGTACTTC.

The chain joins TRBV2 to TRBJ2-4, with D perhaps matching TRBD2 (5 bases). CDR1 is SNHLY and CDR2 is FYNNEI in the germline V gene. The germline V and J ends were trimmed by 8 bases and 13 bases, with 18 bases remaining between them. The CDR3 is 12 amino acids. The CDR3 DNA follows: TGTGCCAGCCGTGCTTGGAGGTCTACCCAGTACTTC. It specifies CASRAWRSTQYF.

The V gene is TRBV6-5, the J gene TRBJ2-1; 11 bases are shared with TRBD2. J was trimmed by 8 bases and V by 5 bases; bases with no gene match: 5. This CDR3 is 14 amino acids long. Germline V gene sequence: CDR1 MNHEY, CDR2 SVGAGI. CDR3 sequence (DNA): TGTGCCAGCAGTAGACTAGCGGGGATCGATGAGCAGTTCTTC. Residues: CASSRLAGIDEQFF.

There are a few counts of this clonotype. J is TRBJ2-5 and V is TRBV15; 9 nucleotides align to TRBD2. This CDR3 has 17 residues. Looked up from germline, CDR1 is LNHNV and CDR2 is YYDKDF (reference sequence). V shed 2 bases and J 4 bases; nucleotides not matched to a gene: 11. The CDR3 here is CATSRSFWTSVRETQYF. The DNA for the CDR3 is TGTGCCACCAGCAGATCCTTCTGGACTAGCGTTAGAGAGACCCAGTACTTC.

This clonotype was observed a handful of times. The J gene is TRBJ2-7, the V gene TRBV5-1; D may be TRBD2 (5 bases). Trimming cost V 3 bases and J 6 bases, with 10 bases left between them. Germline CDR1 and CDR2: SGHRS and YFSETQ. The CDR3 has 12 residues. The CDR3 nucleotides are TGCGCCAGCAGCTCCAGTCGGGGCGAGCAGTACTTC. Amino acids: CASSSSRGEQYF.

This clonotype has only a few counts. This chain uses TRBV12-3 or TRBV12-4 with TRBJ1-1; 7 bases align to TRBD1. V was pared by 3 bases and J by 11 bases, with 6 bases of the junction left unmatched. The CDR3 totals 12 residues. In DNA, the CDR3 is TGTGCCAGCAGTTTTCAGGACAGGTTGGCTTTCTTT. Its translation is CASSFQDRLAFF.

CDR3 sequence: CASSLALRGLNTEAFF. CDR3 DNA: TGTGCCAGCAGCTTAGCGTTGAGGGGACTTAACACTGAAGCTTTCTTT. The genes are TRBV7-2 and TRBJ1-1; TRBD1 might be the D (5 bases). Germline loops: CDR1 SGHTA, CDR2 FQGNSA. Trimming removed 0 bases at V and 2 bases at J, with 13 bases between. There are 16 residues in the CDR3. The full variable domain, in which reference TRBV7-2 and TRBJ1-1 provide the parts outside the CDR3, is GAGVSQSPSNKVTEKGKDVELRCDPISGHTALYWYRQSLGQGLEFLIYFQGNSAPDKSGLPSDRFSAERTGGSVSTLTIQRTQQEDSAVYLCASSLALRGLNTEAFFGQGTRLTVV.

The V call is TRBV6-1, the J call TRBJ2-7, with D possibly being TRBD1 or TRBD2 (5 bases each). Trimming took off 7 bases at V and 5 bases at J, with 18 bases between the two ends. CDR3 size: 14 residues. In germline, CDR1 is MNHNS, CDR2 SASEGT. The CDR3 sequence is CASNPGPFRDEQYF. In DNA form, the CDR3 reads TGTGCCAGCAATCCGGGACCTTTCAGGGACGAGCAGTACTTC.

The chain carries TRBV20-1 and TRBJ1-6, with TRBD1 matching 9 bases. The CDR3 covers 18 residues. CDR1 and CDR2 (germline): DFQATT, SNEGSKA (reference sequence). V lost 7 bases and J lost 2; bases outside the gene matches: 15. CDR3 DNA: TGCAGTGTTTTCCCCCCGGGACAGGGAACAACCTATAATTCACCCCTCCACTTT. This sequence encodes CSVFPPGQGTTYNSPLHF.

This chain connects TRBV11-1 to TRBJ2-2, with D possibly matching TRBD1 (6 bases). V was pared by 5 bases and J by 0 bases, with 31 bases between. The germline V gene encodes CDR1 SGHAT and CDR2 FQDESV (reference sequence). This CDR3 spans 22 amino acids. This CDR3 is CASSHFPPPDRLSPANTGELFF. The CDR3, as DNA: TGTGCCAGCAGCCATTTTCCGCCGCCGGACAGACTATCCCCTGCGAACACCGGGGAGCTGTTTTTT.

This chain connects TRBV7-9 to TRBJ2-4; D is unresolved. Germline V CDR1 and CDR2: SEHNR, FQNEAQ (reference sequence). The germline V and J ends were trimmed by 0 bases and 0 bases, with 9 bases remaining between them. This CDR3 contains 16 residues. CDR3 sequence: CASSLAQRLAKNIQYF. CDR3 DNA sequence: TGTGCCAGCAGCTTAGCCCAGAGACTAGCCAAAAACATTCAGTACTTC.

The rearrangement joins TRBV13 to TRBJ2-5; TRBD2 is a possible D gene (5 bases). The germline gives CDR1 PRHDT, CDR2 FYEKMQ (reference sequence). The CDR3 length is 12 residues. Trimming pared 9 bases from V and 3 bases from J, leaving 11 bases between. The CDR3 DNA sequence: TGTGCCAGTACTAGTAAGGAAGAGACCCAGTACTTC. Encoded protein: CASTSKEETQYF.

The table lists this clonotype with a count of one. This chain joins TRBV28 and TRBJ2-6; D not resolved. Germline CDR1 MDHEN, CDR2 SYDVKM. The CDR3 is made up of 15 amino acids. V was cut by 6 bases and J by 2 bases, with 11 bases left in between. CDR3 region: CASRRTQPGANVLTF. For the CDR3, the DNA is TGTGCCAGCAGAAGGACGCAGCCTGGGGCCAACGTCCTGACTTTC.

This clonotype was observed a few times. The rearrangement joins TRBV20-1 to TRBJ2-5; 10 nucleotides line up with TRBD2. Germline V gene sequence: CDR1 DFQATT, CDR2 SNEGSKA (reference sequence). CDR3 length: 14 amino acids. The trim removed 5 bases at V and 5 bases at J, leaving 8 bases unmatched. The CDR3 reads CSAPSGGFKETQYF. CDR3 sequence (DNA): TGCAGTGCTCCTAGCGGGGGATTTAAGGAGACCCAGTACTTC.